The 25 T cell receptor beta chains below all came from one sample that was sequenced in a study of blood T cells in healthy people across ages. The authors ran a second PCR of 7 to 11 cycles using a sample-barcoded 5' primer and a J-beta primer mix. Via MiXCR, TCRdb re-called the 5' RACE reads, giving one row per CDR3 protein. Here the sample spans 550,000 to 750,000 distinct CDR3 sequences, roughly 20% being singletons. The sample comprised blood. These receptors were taken from a man aged 65 to 79 in good health.

This clonotype came up a few times. The junction differs from germline at one of its ends, possibly a read error. V and J are TRBV4-1 and TRBJ2-3; D is ambiguous. Germline CDR1 and CDR2: MGHRA and YSYEKL. The CDR3 has 13 amino acids. The CDR3 region is CDSSQKDTDTQYF. The CDR3 coding sequence is TGCGACAGCAGCCAGAAGGACACAGATACGCAGTATTTT.

V is TRBV29-1 and J is TRBJ1-2; TRBD1 agrees at 11 bases. CDR3 length: 14 amino acids. V lost 0 bases to trimming and J lost 8 bases; unmatched junction nucleotides: 5. The germline V gene encodes CDR1 SQVTM and CDR2 ANQGSEA. DNA of the CDR3: TGCAGCGTTGAAGATGGACAGGGGGCAGGGGGCTACACCTTC. It encodes CSVEDGQGAGGYTF.

This clonotype was seen many times. The V and J genes are TRBV12-3 or TRBV12-4 and TRBJ2-1; 7 bases fit TRBD2. V lost 1 base and J lost 7; bases outside the gene matches: 4. The CDR3 is made up of 14 amino acids. The CDR3 is CASSLEGGQNEQFF. The DNA for the CDR3 is TGTGCCAGCAGTTTAGAGGGAGGGCAGAATGAGCAGTTCTTC.

Here the CDR3 reads CASSYTSGSGMGYNEQFF. The CDR3 DNA sequence: TGTGCCAGCAGTTATACTAGCGGAAGCGGCATGGGGTACAATGAGCAGTTCTTC. The rearrangement uses TRBV6-5 and TRBJ2-1; 8 nucleotides match TRBD2. The CDR3 has 18 residues. CDR1 and CDR2 from the germline V gene are MNHEY and SVGAGI. After removal of 3 bases from V and 4 bases from J, the junction contained 14 bases not matched to a gene.

This clonotype was found a few times. This chain connects TRBV6-1 to TRBJ2-3; 12 nucleotides match TRBD2. Germline V CDR1 and CDR2: MNHNS, SASEGT. V shed 7 bases, J shed 6 bases, and the junction held 8 bases outside the gene matches. There are 15 residues in the CDR3. The DNA for the CDR3 is TGTGCCAGCATCCGACTAGCGGGAGATCAGGATACGCAGTATTTT. Translated: CASIRLAGDQDTQYF.

J is TRBJ2-7 and V is TRBV20-1; D is undetermined. The CDR3 spans 13 residues. Germline CDR1 reads DFQATT; CDR2 reads SNEGSKA (reference sequence). The V and J ends lost 8 bases and 0 bases respectively, with 14 bases between them. CDR3 nucleotide sequence: TGCAGTACCGACGGATCCAGCTCCTACGAGCAGTACTTC. As protein: CSTDGSSSYEQYF.

The chain links TRBV6-6 to TRBJ2-5; the match to TRBD2 covers 10 bases. Per the germline V gene, CDR1 is MNHNY and CDR2 is SVGAGI (reference sequence). The CDR3 covers 16 residues. V gave up 6 bases and J gave up 5 bases; unmatched junction bases: 12. The CDR3 DNA sequence: TGTGCCAGCAGGCCGGGACTAGCGACGATTTGGGAGACCCAGTACTTC. Translated, it gives CASRPGLATIWETQYF.

A few counts support this clonotype. The chain uses TRBV28 and TRBJ2-5; 8 nucleotides agree with TRBD2. The J call is in doubt because the DNA end fits TRBJ2-1 better. The V gene's germline CDR1 is MDHEN and CDR2 SYDVKM. This CDR3 has 15 amino acids. The CDR3 sequence: CASSLYPGGYNEQFF. DNA of the CDR3: TGTGCCAGCAGTTTATACCCGGGAGGGTACAATGAGCAGTTCTTC.

The chain recombines TRBV5-1 with TRBJ2-3, with D maybe TRBD2 (6 bases). The germline V gene has CDR1 SGHRS and CDR2 YFSETQ. This CDR3 has 12 amino acids. V gave up 7 bases and J gave up 4 bases, with 10 bases separating them. The CDR3 region is CASAWGADTQYF. CDR3 in DNA: TGCGCCAGCGCTTGGGGGGCAGATACGCAGTATTTT.

This chain connects TRBV5-6 to TRBJ2-3; D is ambiguous. This CDR3 region has 13 residues. Trimming removed 3 bases from V and 3 bases from J, with 8 bases in between. Germline values: CDR1 SGHDT, CDR2 YYEEEE. This CDR3 reads CASSSPQTDTQYF. Here the CDR3 DNA reads TGTGCCAGCAGCTCCCCCCAGACAGATACGCAGTATTTT. The full variable domain, its missing parts supplied by reference TRBV5-6 and TRBJ2-3, is DAGVTQSPTHLIKTRGQQVTLRCSPKSGHDTVSWYQQALGQGPQFIFQYYEEEERQRGNFPDRFSGHQFPNYSSELNVNALLLGDSALYLCASSSPQTDTQYFGPGTRLTVL.

The chain is built from TRBV28 and TRBJ1-2; D perhaps matches TRBD1 (5 bases). The length of the CDR3 is 15 residues. V was pared by 2 bases and J by 8 bases, with 18 bases between. Germline CDR1 and CDR2: MDHEN and SYDVKM. CDR3 loop: CASSLPLQGVFGYTF. Here the CDR3 DNA reads TGTGCCAGCAGTTTACCGCTACAAGGGGTTTTCGGCTACACCTTC.

This clonotype has just a few counts. The DNA for the CDR3 is TGTGCCAGCAGTGGTGCCGGGACAGGGGCCTACAATGAGCAGTTCTTC. Translated: CASSGAGTGAYNEQFF. This rearrangement joins TRBV2 to TRBJ2-1; 10 nucleotides match TRBD1. The length of the CDR3 is 16 residues. Germline loops: CDR1 SNHLY, CDR2 FYNNEI. The junction had 5 bases not matched to a gene; V was cut back by 4 bases and J by 2 bases.

This clonotype has at least ten counts. J is TRBJ2-1 and V is TRBV5-1, with a weak D call TRBD2 (6 bases). Trimming removed 4 bases at V and 0 bases at J, with 17 bases between. The germline gives CDR1 SGHRS, CDR2 YFSETQ. The CDR3 sequence is 17 residues long. As DNA, the CDR3 is TGCGCCAGCAGCGCGGGGACTGCCCCCAGCTCCTACAATGAGCAGTTCTTC. Translating gives CASSAGTAPSSYNEQFF. The whole variable domain, remainder taken from reference TRBV5-1 and TRBJ2-1, is KAGVTQTPRYLIKTRGQQVTLSCSPISGHRSVSWYQQTPGQGLQFLFEYFSETQRNKGNFPGRFSGRQFSNSRSEMNVSTLELGDSALYLCASSAGTAPSSYNEQFFGPGTRLTVL.

The rearrangement joins TRBV11-2 to TRBJ2-1; D gene ambiguous. The CDR3 is 13 residues long. V lost 0 bases to trimming and J lost 8 bases, with 8 bases between them. Germline V lookup: CDR1 SGHAT, CDR2 FQNNGV. The CDR3 loop reads CASSLDRTHEQFF. In nucleotides, the CDR3 is TGTGCCAGCAGCTTAGATCGGACGCATGAGCAGTTCTTC.

V and J are TRBV5-1 and TRBJ2-5, with 8 bases matching TRBD2. TRBJ2-1 matches the DNA end more closely, so the J call is doubtful. This CDR3 comprises 14 residues. Per germline, CDR1 SGHRS and CDR2 YFSETQ. For the CDR3, the DNA is TGCGCCAGCAGCGCTCCGGGACTAGTCAATGAGCAGTTCTTC. It specifies CASSAPGLVNEQFF.

The J gene is TRBJ1-5, the V gene TRBV20-1; TRBD1 agrees at 8 bases. J was trimmed by 2 bases and V by 5 bases; bases with no gene match: 5. The CDR3 runs 14 residues. Per germline, CDR1 DFQATT and CDR2 SNEGSKA (reference sequence). CDR3 nucleotide sequence: TGCAGTGCTCCCGGGACAGGCGGCAATCAGCCCCAGCATTTT. Translation gives CSAPGTGGNQPQHF.

This clonotype was counted at least ten times. V and J are TRBV7-9 and TRBJ2-3; 8 bases map to TRBD1. The CDR3 extends over 15 amino acids. After removal of 5 bases from V and 0 bases from J, the junction contained 4 bases not matched to a gene. Germline CDR1 and CDR2: SEHNR and FQNEAQ (reference sequence). This CDR3 reads CASSRQGTSTDTQYF. The CDR3 DNA sequence: TGTGCCAGCAGCCGACAGGGGACTAGCACAGATACGCAGTATTTT.

The table lists this clonotype with a few counts. V gene TRBV29-1 combines with J gene TRBJ1-3; 9 bases are shared with TRBD1. The germline V gene has CDR1 SQVTM and CDR2 ANQGSEA. The ends lost 6 bases at V and 3 bases at J; junction bases unmatched: 12. The CDR3 runs to 16 residues. In DNA, the CDR3 is TGCAGCGTAGTAATCGGTGGACAGGGGCTTGGAAACACCATATATTTT. Encoded protein: CSVVIGGQGLGNTIYF.

The rearrangement joins TRBV20-1 to TRBJ2-7; D possibly corresponds to TRBD1 (6 bases). The germline CDR1 and CDR2 sequences are DFQATT and SNEGSKA (reference sequence). Trimming took 6 bases from V and 6 from J, leaving 15 bases between them. The CDR3 has 12 residues. The CDR3 region has the DNA TGCAGTGCCCCTGACAGGTCGCTCGAGCAGTACTTC. Its translation is CSAPDRSLEQYF.

This clonotype turned up a few times. The V call is TRBV7-2, the J call TRBJ1-4; the D is unclear. The germline gives CDR1 SGHTA, CDR2 FQGNSA. V was clipped by 2 bases and J by 7 bases, with 8 bases between them. The length of the CDR3 is 13 residues. CDR3 nucleotide sequence: TGTGCCAGCAGCTTATCCGACGGTGAAAAACTGTTTTTT. Encoded protein: CASSLSDGEKLFF.

The CDR3 region has the DNA TGTGCCAGCAGCTTAGCAAAAGGGATCCCTAATGAAAAACTGTTTTTT. Its protein product is CASSLAKGIPNEKLFF. This chain joins TRBV7-9 and TRBJ1-4; D is unclear. V was pared by 0 bases and J by 3 bases, with 11 bases between. The CDR3 has 16 amino acids. CDR1 and CDR2 from the germline V gene are SEHNR and FQNEAQ (reference sequence).

The chain uses TRBV10-3 and TRBJ2-3, with D possibly being TRBD1 (5 bases). The germline gives CDR1 ENHRY, CDR2 SYGVKD. The CDR3 consists of 14 residues. V lost 8 bases, J lost 0 bases, and 12 bases lay in between. CDR3 protein: CAISGHRSTDTQYF. The CDR3 DNA reads as TGTGCCATCTCTGGACACCGAAGCACAGATACGCAGTATTTT.

V gene TRBV7-2 combines with J gene TRBJ2-1; TRBD2 aligns across 8 bases. The CDR3 runs 15 residues. Germline assignment: CDR1 SGHTA and CDR2 FQGNSA. With V trimmed by 5 bases and J by 8 bases, 11 bases remained unmatched. CDR3 in amino acids: CASSPQGLVSDEQFF. The CDR3 DNA is TGTGCCAGCAGCCCCCAGGGACTAGTTTCGGATGAGCAGTTCTTC.

The J gene is TRBJ2-1, the V gene TRBV2; TRBD2 aligns across 9 bases. V gave up 8 bases and J gave up 6 bases; unmatched junction bases: 5. The CDR3 covers 13 residues. CDR1 and CDR2 (germline): SNHLY, FYNNEI. The CDR3 loop is CASSREGLNEQFF. DNA for the CDR3: TGTGCCAGCTCGCGGGAGGGACTCAATGAGCAGTTCTTC.

Ten or more counts support this clonotype. The CDR3 bases are TGCGCCAGCAGCCTGGGACAGGTTATCAATTCACCCCTCCACTTT. Residues: CASSLGQVINSPLHF. J is TRBJ1-6 and V is TRBV5-1; 8 nucleotides line up with TRBD1. This CDR3 is 15 amino acids long. The V gene's germline CDR1 is SGHRS and CDR2 YFSETQ. The junction had 7 bases not matched to a gene; V was cut back by 4 bases and J by 7 bases.